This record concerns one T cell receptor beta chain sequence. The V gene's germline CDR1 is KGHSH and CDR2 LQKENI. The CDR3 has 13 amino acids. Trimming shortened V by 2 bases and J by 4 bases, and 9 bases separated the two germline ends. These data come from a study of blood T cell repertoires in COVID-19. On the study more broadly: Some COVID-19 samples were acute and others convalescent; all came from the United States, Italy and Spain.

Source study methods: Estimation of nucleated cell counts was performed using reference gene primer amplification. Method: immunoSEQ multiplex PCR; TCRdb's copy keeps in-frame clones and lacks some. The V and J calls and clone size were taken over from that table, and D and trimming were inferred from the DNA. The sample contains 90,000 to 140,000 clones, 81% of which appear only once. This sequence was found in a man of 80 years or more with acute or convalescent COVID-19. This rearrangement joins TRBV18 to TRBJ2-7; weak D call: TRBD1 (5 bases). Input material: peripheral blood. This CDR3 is CASSPGAGYEQYF. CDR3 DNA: TGTGCCAGCTCACCAGGGGCAGGGTACGAGCAGTACTTC. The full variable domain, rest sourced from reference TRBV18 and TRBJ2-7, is NAGVMQNPRHLVRRRGQEARLRCSPMKGHSHVYWYRQLPEEGLKFMVYLQKENIIDESGMPKERFSAEFPKEGPSILRIQQVVRGDSAAYFCASSPGAGYEQYFGPGTRLTVT.